These 23 T cell receptor beta chains came from one sample sequenced in a study of T cell changes during pregnancy in multiple sclerosis. Measured with immunoSEQ multiplex PCR; TCRdb has only the in-frame clones, and not every one. The table lists roughly 40,000 clones, 75% to 95% of them singletons. The sample was CD4+ T cells from peripheral blood mononuclear cells, taken after pregnancy. These receptors all come from a female donor in good health, enrolled as a control in a pregnancy study.

The rearrangement links TRBV11-2 to TRBJ2-2, with TRBD2 identical over 9 bases. With 8 bases clipped from V and 2 bases from J, the junction kept 9 bases outside the gene matches. The CDR3 sequence is 16 residues long. CDR1 is SGHAT and CDR2 is FQNNGV in the germline V gene. The CDR3 spells CASANSGSLNTGELFF. For the CDR3, the DNA is TGTGCCAGCGCGAATAGCGGGAGCTTAAACACCGGGGAGCTGTTTTTT.

Here the CDR3 DNA reads TGCGCCAGTGGCCGTGGGCAGACCCCTAACTATGGCTACACCTTC. This encodes CASGRGQTPNYGYTF. The chain combines TRBV10-2 with TRBJ1-2, with D uncertain. Germline CDR1 WSHSY, CDR2 SAAADI. Trimming cost V 9 bases and J 0 bases, with 17 bases left between them. The CDR3 covers 15 residues.

The rearrangement joins TRBV2 to TRBJ2-3; 10 nucleotides line up with TRBD2. The junction had 7 bases not matched to a gene; V was cut back by 8 bases and J by 2 bases. Germline CDR1 and CDR2: SNHLY and FYNNEI. The CDR3 totals 15 residues. The CDR3, as DNA: TGTGCCAGCGGTAGCGGGGGGCTCGTCACAGATACGCAGTATTTT. It encodes CASGSGGLVTDTQYF.

The chain is built from TRBV7-9 and TRBJ1-6; no definite D call. V gave up 3 bases and J gave up 7 bases, with 4 bases separating them. The CDR3 contains 12 residues. Germline V gives CDR1 SEHNR, CDR2 FQNEAQ (reference sequence). The CDR3 protein is CASSFQNSPLHF. The CDR3, as DNA: TGTGCCAGCAGCTTCCAGAATTCACCCCTCCACTTT.

The genes are TRBV7-2 and TRBJ1-5; 8 bases agree with TRBD1. This CDR3 comprises 15 residues. Germline V gives CDR1 SGHTA, CDR2 FQGNSA. The trim removed 3 bases at V and 0 bases at J, leaving 1 base unmatched. As DNA, the CDR3 is TGTGCCAGCAGCTTGACAGGGGTTAGCAATCAGCCCCAGCATTTT. It yields the protein CASSLTGVSNQPQHF.

The gene calls are TRBV7-2 and TRBJ2-5; a weak D match, TRBD2 (6 bases). The end of the DNA fits TRBJ2-7 better, so the J call may be wrong. Germline CDR1 and CDR2: SGHTA and FQGNSA. The CDR3 sequence is 14 residues long. For the CDR3, the DNA is TGTGCCAGCAGTCCTTCGGGTAGCGGCTACGAGCAGTACTTC. Translating gives CASSPSGSGYEQYF.

This chain connects TRBV29-1 to TRBJ1-1, with D tentatively TRBD1 (5 bases). Looked up from germline, CDR1 is SQVTM and CDR2 is ANQGSEA. Trimming left V 5 bases short and J 5 bases short, with 12 bases between. This CDR3 spans 12 amino acids. The CDR3 region is CSVQEGKTEAFF. In nucleotides, the CDR3 is TGCAGCGTTCAGGAGGGGAAGACTGAAGCTTTCTTT.

The rearrangement joins TRBV27 to TRBJ2-4; 10 bases are a match to TRBD2. This CDR3 has 16 residues. The germline V gene encodes CDR1 MNHEY and CDR2 SMNVEV (reference sequence). After removal of 2 bases from V and 6 bases from J, the junction contained 7 bases not matched to a gene. The CDR3 region is CASSLGGVAGGNIQYF. In nucleotides, the CDR3 is TGTGCCAGCAGTTTAGGGGGGGTAGCGGGAGGAAACATTCAGTACTTC.

This chain joins TRBV10-3 and TRBJ2-2; D gene unclear. Germline lookup yields CDR1 ENHRY and CDR2 SYGVKD. V dropped 2 bases and J dropped 4 bases, with 11 bases sitting between them. This CDR3 has 15 amino acids. For the CDR3, the DNA is TGTGCCATCAGTGAGCCCGTTCGAGGCACCGGGGAGCTGTTTTTT. Translating gives CAISEPVRGTGELFF.

This chain uses TRBV5-6 with TRBJ2-5, with D possibly TRBD2 on 5 matching bases. Germline CDR1 SGHDT, CDR2 YYEEEE. V lost 4 bases and J 5 bases, leaving 15 bases between the germline ends. CDR3 length: 14 residues. The CDR3: CASSPGSGRETQYF. The CDR3 DNA is TGTGCCAGCAGCCCCGGCTCGGGAAGGGAGACCCAGTACTTC.

This chain uses TRBV5-4 with TRBJ2-3; 12 nucleotides line up with TRBD2. The CDR3 spans 15 residues. Germline V CDR1 and CDR2: SGHNT, YYREEE (reference sequence). With V trimmed by 4 bases and J by 4 bases, 4 bases remained unmatched. DNA of the CDR3: TGTGCCAGCAGCCGGACTAGCGGGACGGCAGATACGCAGTATTTT. Its translation: CASSRTSGTADTQYF. The variable domain in full, with the rest retrieved from reference TRBV5-4 and TRBJ2-3, is ETGVTQSPTHLIKTRGQQVTLRCSSQSGHNTVSWYQQALGQGPQFIFQYYREEENGRGNFPPRFSGLQFPNYSSELNVNALELDDSALYLCASSRTSGTADTQYFGPGTRLTVL.

This clone was counted only a few times. This chain uses TRBV6-4 with TRBJ2-5; TRBD1 is a possible D gene (6 bases). The ends were cut back, 2 bases at V and 5 bases at J, with 18 bases in the middle. Germline lookup yields CDR1 MRHNA and CDR2 SNTAGT. The CDR3 runs 16 residues. CDR3 loop: CASSDAKGGIEETQYF. In DNA, the CDR3 is TGTGCCAGCAGTGACGCCAAAGGGGGAATTGAGGAGACCCAGTACTTC.

CDR3 residues: CASSLGRGLAPYEQYF. The DNA of the CDR3 is TGTGCCAGCAGCCTAGGGCGGGGACTAGCACCCTACGAGCAGTACTTC. This chain uses TRBV7-2 with TRBJ2-7, with 9 bases identical to TRBD2. The CDR3 has 16 amino acids. Germline values: CDR1 SGHTA, CDR2 FQGNSA. V lost 5 bases to trimming and J lost 2 bases; unmatched junction nucleotides: 10.

J is TRBJ2-1 and V is TRBV6-4, with TRBD2 matching 7 bases. Looked up from germline, CDR1 is MRHNA and CDR2 is SNTAGT. With 0 bases clipped from V and 12 bases from J, the junction kept 8 bases outside the gene matches. The CDR3 totals 14 residues. The CDR3 here is CASSDSWEGSVQFF. CDR3 sequence (DNA): TGTGCCAGCAGTGACTCGTGGGAGGGCAGTGTGCAGTTCTTC.

CDR3 in DNA: TGTGCCAGCAACGACTATAGCAATCAGCCCCAGCATTTT. It codes for CASNDYSNQPQHF. V usage is TRBV28 and J usage is TRBJ1-5; the D is unclear. The CDR3 is 13 amino acids. Germline V CDR1 and CDR2: MDHEN, SYDVKM. V gave up 7 bases and J gave up 0 bases, with 7 bases separating them.

The rearrangement joins TRBV28 to TRBJ1-5, with D unclear. This CDR3 is built from 12 residues. Germline V gene lookup returns CDR1 MDHEN and CDR2 SYDVKM. Trimming removed 2 bases from V and 7 bases from J, with 6 bases in between. The CDR3 nucleotides read TGTGCCAGCAGTTTACAGGTACAGCCCCAGCATTTT. Amino acid sequence: CASSLQVQPQHF.

The DNA of the CDR3 is TGTGCCAGCAGAAACAGGGGCCAAGAGACCCAGTACTTC. It codes for CASRNRGQETQYF. The chain carries TRBV6-5 and TRBJ2-5, with TRBD1 matching over 7 bases. There are 13 residues in the CDR3. Germline loops: CDR1 MNHEY, CDR2 SVGAGI. V was pared by 6 bases and J by 1 base, with 2 bases of the junction left unmatched.

As DNA, the CDR3 is TGTGCCAGTAGTATGACAGGGGGAAGCTACGAGCAGTACTTC. Translated, it gives CASSMTGGSYEQYF. The rearrangement uses TRBV19 and TRBJ2-7; 9 positions match TRBD1. CDR1 LNHDA and CDR2 SQIVND come from the germline V gene (reference sequence). This CDR3 has 14 residues. The J segment lost 3 bases and the V segment lost 3 bases, leaving 3 bases of the junction unmatched.

This sequence joins TRBV10-3 and TRBJ2-1; D gene unclear. CDR3 length: 13 amino acids. CDR1 is ENHRY, CDR2 SYGVKD, per germline. V gave up 0 bases and J gave up 10 bases, with 10 bases separating them. The CDR3 region is CAISESGTQEQFF. CDR3 nucleotides: TGTGCCATCAGTGAGTCTGGTACCCAGGAGCAGTTCTTC.

The chain uses TRBV28 and TRBJ2-5, with TRBD2 as a possible D gene (7 bases). Trimming cost V 2 bases and J 1 base, with 11 bases left between them. The CDR3 has 15 residues. Per germline, CDR1 MDHEN and CDR2 SYDVKM. The CDR3 loop is CASSLGGGRQETQYF. For the CDR3, the DNA is TGTGCCAGCAGTTTAGGGGGGGGGCGCCAAGAGACCCAGTACTTC.

V gene TRBV4-1 combines with J gene TRBJ2-5; 10 bases agree with TRBD2. Per germline, CDR1 MGHRA and CDR2 YSYEKL. The CDR3 is made up of 16 amino acids. Trimming cost V 0 bases and J 7 bases; bases outside gene matches: 8. CDR3 protein: CASSQDPLAGLGTQYF. In nucleotides, the CDR3 is TGCGCCAGCAGCCAAGACCCACTAGCGGGGCTAGGGACCCAGTACTTC.

The chain is built from TRBV5-1 and TRBJ1-1; TRBD1 is a possible D gene (6 bases). CDR3 length equals 17 residues. Germline-derived CDR1 and CDR2 are SGHRS and YFSETQ. V lost 1 base and J 1 base, leaving 17 bases between the germline ends. The CDR3 protein is CASSLTGIKAGNTEAFF. As DNA, the CDR3 is TGCGCCAGCAGCTTGACAGGGATTAAAGCAGGGAACACTGAAGCTTTCTTT. The full variable domain, rest sourced from reference TRBV5-1 and TRBJ1-1, is KAGVTQTPRYLIKTRGQQVTLSCSPISGHRSVSWYQQTPGQGLQFLFEYFSETQRNKGNFPGRFSGRQFSNSRSEMNVSTLELGDSALYLCASSLTGIKAGNTEAFFGQGTRLTVV.

The chain links TRBV15 to TRBJ2-5; no reliable D call. This CDR3 has 15 residues. V lost 1 base and J 0 bases, leaving 9 bases between the germline ends. Germline V gives CDR1 LNHNV, CDR2 YYDKDF (reference sequence). DNA for the CDR3: TGTGCCACCAGCAGAGCCCAGGTGTACCAAGAGACCCAGTACTTC. It yields the protein CATSRAQVYQETQYF. Full variable domain (missing parts from reference TRBV15 and TRBJ2-5): DAMVIQNPRYQVTQFGKPVTLSCSQTLNHNVMYWYQQKSSQAPKLLFHYYDKDFNNEADTPDNFQSRRPNTSFCFLDIRSPGLGDTAMYLCATSRAQVYQETQYFGPGTRLLVL.